These 12 T cell receptor beta chains share one sample of origin, sequenced in a study of blood T cells in healthy people across ages (dated by TCRdb to between 2014 and 2016). The library relied on 5' RACE. Sequenced using an Illumina HiSeq 2500. A second PCR of about 7 to 12 cycles was performed with a sample-barcoded 5' primer and a J-beta primer mix. TCRdb passed the public sequencing reads through fastp at Q25 and MiXCR, retaining productive beta sequences. Here each entry gathers all rows of one CDR3 protein and keeps the most common genes and DNA. This sample gives roughly 800,000 distinct CDR3 sequences in total; over 45% of them show up just once. Of the sample, around 20% is held by the ten largest clones. Sequencing was carried out using blood. All receptors come from a man aged 25 to 45 in good health.

The V call is TRBV20-1, the J call TRBJ1-6; D might be TRBD1 (5 bases). Germline-derived CDR1 and CDR2 are DFQATT and SNEGSKA (reference sequence). V was shortened by 3 bases and J by 6 bases, with 9 bases between the two germline ends. There are 13 residues in the CDR3. In DNA form, the CDR3 reads TGCAGTGCTAGTGGGGGTCTTAATTCACCCCTCCACTTT. Its protein is CSASGGLNSPLHF.

The chain employs TRBV29-1 and TRBJ2-3; 7 nucleotides align to TRBD2. Germline V lookup: CDR1 SQVTM, CDR2 ANQGSEA. V shed 3 bases and J 3 bases; nucleotides not matched to a gene: 9. CDR3 length: 15 amino acids. The CDR3, as DNA: TGCAGCGTTGAGGTTCTAGCGGAGACTACAGATACGCAGTATTTT. Amino acid sequence: CSVEVLAETTDTQYF.

This clonotype appeared a single time. The J gene is TRBJ2-7, the V gene TRBV28; TRBD1 is a possible D gene (5 bases). V was clipped by 5 bases and J by 3 bases, with 11 bases between them. CDR1 MDHEN and CDR2 SYDVKM come from the germline V gene. This CDR3 comprises 13 residues. In DNA form, the CDR3 reads TGTGCCAGCAGTCTCATAGGGGACTACGAGCAGTACTTC. It codes for CASSLIGDYEQYF. Based on the CDR3 plus reference TRBV28 and TRBJ2-7, the full variable domain is DVKVTQSSRYLVKRTGEKVFLECVQDMDHENMFWYRQDPGLGLRLIYFSYDVKMKEKGDIPEGYSVSREKKERFSLILESASTNQTSMYLCASSLIGDYEQYFGPGTRLTVT.

The chain recombines TRBV20-1 with TRBJ2-3; 13 nucleotides line up with TRBD2. The CDR3 length is 15 residues. Unmatched junction bases numbered 3, after V lost 6 bases and J lost 0 bases. Germline V gene data show CDR1 as DFQATT and CDR2 as SNEGSKA (reference sequence). CDR3 nucleotide sequence: TGCAGTGCCGGGACTAGCGGGACTAGCACAGATACGCAGTATTTT. Amino acids: CSAGTSGTSTDTQYF.

V and J are TRBV10-3 and TRBJ2-1; 9 bases agree with TRBD1. The CDR3 length is 14 residues. Germline V CDR1 and CDR2: ENHRY, SYGVKD. V shed 8 bases, J shed 4 bases, and the junction held 6 bases outside the gene matches. The CDR3 spells CAIGPGQGYNEQFF. CDR3 nucleotides: TGTGCCATCGGACCGGGACAGGGATACAATGAGCAGTTCTTC.

The V gene is TRBV2, the J gene TRBJ2-3; D may be TRBD1 (5 bases). CDR1 and CDR2 (germline): SNHLY, FYNNEI. V dropped 5 bases and J dropped 4 bases, with 13 bases sitting between them. This CDR3 is built from 14 residues. The CDR3 sequence is CASSLGRVADTQYF. For the CDR3, the DNA is TGTGCCAGCAGTCTGGGCAGGGTGGCAGATACGCAGTATTTT.

The chain couples TRBV28 to TRBJ2-1; TRBD2 matches at 11 bases. The CDR3 extends over 18 amino acids. Germline loops: CDR1 MDHEN, CDR2 SYDVKM. Unmatched junction bases numbered 16, after V lost 7 bases and J lost 5 bases. DNA of the CDR3: TGTGCCAGCACCTCGGGGACAGGCTTAGCGGGAGGGCACAATGAGCAGTTCTTC. Translated, it gives CASTSGTGLAGGHNEQFF.

This chain joins TRBV4-3 and TRBJ2-1; 10 bases agree with TRBD2. V lost 0 bases to trimming and J lost 8 bases; unmatched junction nucleotides: 7. The CDR3 runs 16 residues. Germline V gives CDR1 LGHNA, CDR2 YSLEER. The CDR3 reads CASSQDWASGSYEQFF. CDR3 nucleotide sequence: TGCGCCAGCAGCCAAGATTGGGCTAGCGGGAGCTATGAGCAGTTCTTC.

This clonotype showed up just a few times. An end of the junction differs from the germline gene, which may be a read error. V is TRBV29-1 and J is TRBJ2-3; D call uncertain. CDR3 length: 13 amino acids. From germline, CDR1 is SQVTM and CDR2 ANQGSEA. As DNA, the CDR3 is TGCAGCGGTGAACAGACTGGCACAGATACGCAGTATTTT. It translates to CSGEQTGTDTQYF.

V and J are TRBV30 and TRBJ2-5; 8 nucleotides line up with TRBD2. The DNA end lines up better with TRBJ2-7; the J call may be wrong. CDR3 length equals 15 residues. CDR1 is GTSNPN, CDR2 SVGIG, per germline (reference sequence). Written as DNA, the CDR3 is TGTGCCTGGACGCCTCTGGCGGGAGGAAGCAGCGAGCAGTACTTC. This gives the protein CAWTPLAGGSSEQYF.

This clonotype was counted between two and nine times. CDR3 coding DNA: TGTGCCATCAGGACTAGCGGGAGTGGCACGGACAATGAGCAGTTCTTC. Amino acids: CAIRTSGSGTDNEQFF. The rearrangement uses TRBV10-3 and TRBJ2-1, with 12 bases fitting TRBD2. CDR1 and CDR2 from the germline V gene are ENHRY and SYGVKD. Trimming cost V 6 bases and J 5 bases; bases outside gene matches: 8. The CDR3 runs 16 residues.

The chain employs TRBV12-3 or TRBV12-4 and TRBJ2-7; TRBD1 or TRBD2 may be the D gene (6 bases each). The V end lost 6 bases, the J end lost 3 bases, and 12 bases lay between the germline ends. CDR3 length equals 13 residues. The CDR3 loop reads CASRVEGGYEQYF. The CDR3 bases are TGTGCCAGCAGGGTGGAGGGGGGCTACGAGCAGTACTTC.